Below, 22 T cell receptor beta chains from the same sample are listed, as sequenced in a study of blood T cell repertoires in COVID-19. Libraries were prepared by immunoSEQ multiplex PCR; TCRdb keeps only in-frame clonotypes and omits some of them. The sample lists 200,000 or so clones, about four fifths occurring once. The sample taken for sequencing was peripheral blood. The receptor set was obtained from an elderly woman with COVID-19, enrolled during active disease.

V is TRBV4-1 and J is TRBJ1-2, with no clear D. The germline V gene encodes CDR1 MGHRA and CDR2 YSYEKL. Trimming cost V 0 bases and J 4 bases, with 12 bases left between them. CDR3 size: 15 residues. The CDR3 loop is CASSQDGSGLYGYTF. CDR3 nucleotides: TGCGCCAGCAGCCAAGATGGGTCAGGCCTCTATGGCTACACCTTC.

The chain carries TRBV19 and TRBJ2-7, with TRBD1 matching 7 bases. The CDR3 is 13 amino acids. The germline CDR1 and CDR2 sequences are LNHDA and SQIVND (reference sequence). V lost 5 bases, J lost 6 bases, and 7 bases stayed unmatched. The CDR3 DNA reads TGTGCCAGTAGTTCTGAGAGGGGGCTCGAGCAGTACTTC. It translates to CASSSERGLEQYF. The full variable domain, with the rest looked up from reference TRBV19 and TRBJ2-7, is DGGITQSPKYLFRKEGQNVTLSCEQNLNHDAMYWYRQDPGQGLRLIYYSQIVNDFQKGDIAEGYSVSREKKESFPLTVTSAQKNPTAFYLCASSSERGLEQYFGPGTRLTVT.

The chain joins TRBV18 to TRBJ2-1; no firm D call. This CDR3 has 14 residues. V lost 3 bases and J 1 base, leaving 7 bases between the germline ends. From germline, CDR1 is KGHSH and CDR2 LQKENI. CDR3 nucleotides: TGTGCCAGCTCACCCATTGCGTCCTACAATGAGCAGTTCTTC. It is translated as CASSPIASYNEQFF.

This clone was seen a few times. This chain uses TRBV19 with TRBJ1-6; no firm D call. Germline V gene lookup returns CDR1 LNHDA and CDR2 SQIVND (reference sequence). This CDR3 is 14 amino acids long. Between the trimmed V and J ends, which lost 4 bases and 6 bases, there was a span of 10 bases. The chain's CDR3 is CASSNAVPNSPLHF. As DNA, the CDR3 is TGTGCCAGTAGTAACGCAGTTCCTAATTCACCCCTCCACTTT.

The chain recombines TRBV18 with TRBJ1-2, with D unresolved. CDR3 length: 14 residues. V was trimmed by 2 bases and J by 3 bases, leaving 10 bases between them. Germline CDR1 KGHSH, CDR2 LQKENI. The CDR3 sequence is CASSPVMRDYGYTF. CDR3 DNA: TGTGCCAGCTCACCAGTTATGCGCGACTATGGCTACACCTTC.

This chain links TRBV10-3 with TRBJ2-2; D gene uncertain. The CDR3 loop spans 14 amino acids. Germline assignment: CDR1 ENHRY and CDR2 SYGVKD. V was pared by 4 bases and J by 3 bases, with 9 bases between. CDR3 nucleotides: TGTGCCATCAGTGTCCCCTCGGACACCGGGGAGCTGTTTTTT. It codes for CAISVPSDTGELFF.

The chain employs TRBV5-5 and TRBJ2-7; tentatively, D is TRBD2 (6 bases). CDR1 SGHKS and CDR2 YYEKEE come from the germline V gene (reference sequence). The ends were cut back, 2 bases at V and 5 bases at J, with 14 bases in the middle. The CDR3 sequence is 14 residues long. The CDR3 region is CASSLSGGTHEQYF. The CDR3 DNA reads TGTGCCAGCAGCTTATCGGGCGGGACCCACGAGCAGTACTTC. Full variable domain (outside the CDR3, taken from reference TRBV5-5 and TRBJ2-7): DAGVTQSPTHLIKTRGQQVTLRCSPISGHKSVSWYQQVLGQGPQFIFQYYEKEERGRGNFPDRFSARQFPNYSSELNVNALLLGDSALYLCASSLSGGTHEQYFGPGTRLTVT.

The V gene is TRBV5-7, the J gene TRBJ2-7; TRBD1 agrees at 9 bases. TRBV5-7 is recorded as an ORF, its role being uncertain. The CDR3 totals 14 residues. Germline trimming cut 4 bases from V and 3 bases from J; bases unmatched to any gene: 5. CDR3 bases: TGTGCCAGCAGCCTAAGACAGGGGGGCTACGAGCAGTACTTC. Translated: CASSLRQGGYEQYF.

This clone was seen a few times. The chain employs TRBV21-1 and TRBJ1-5; TRBD1, as called in the table, went unchecked against the DNA. TRBV21-1 is deemed a pseudogene. The CDR3 is 17 amino acids. The CDR3 bases are TGTGCCAGCAGCATTGACAGGGGAGCTTATAGCAATCAGCCCCAGCATTTT. It codes for CASSIDRGAYSNQPQHF.

The chain is built from TRBV2 and TRBJ1-4, with D perhaps TRBD1 (5 bases). Trimming took off 7 bases at V and 4 bases at J, with 16 bases between the two ends. The CDR3 consists of 15 residues. Per the germline V gene, CDR1 is SNHLY and CDR2 is FYNNEI. The CDR3 DNA reads as TGTGCCAGCAACTTCCTCGGGGGGGATAATGAAAAACTGTTTTTT. This sequence encodes CASNFLGGDNEKLFF.

The chain links TRBV13 to TRBJ2-1, with 10 bases that match TRBD2. This CDR3 is 16 amino acids long. The V and J ends lost 5 bases and 7 bases, in that order; junction bases with no gene match: 11. Germline V gene lookup returns CDR1 PRHDT and CDR2 FYEKMQ (reference sequence). The CDR3 loop is CASSRIAGGGWNEQFF. Written as DNA, the CDR3 is TGTGCCAGCAGCCGGATAGCGGGAGGCGGTTGGAATGAGCAGTTCTTC.

This rearrangement joins TRBV4-1 to TRBJ2-5, with TRBD1 matching 9 bases. Per the germline V gene, CDR1 is MGHRA and CDR2 is YSYEKL. V lost 1 base, J lost 4 bases, and 7 bases stayed unmatched. The CDR3 runs to 16 residues. The CDR3: CASSQAGTGLAETQYF. CDR3 nucleotide sequence: TGCGCCAGCAGCCAAGCCGGGACAGGGTTGGCAGAGACCCAGTACTTC.

This clone was counted between two and nine times. The chain combines TRBV29-1 with TRBJ2-7; 16 nucleotides line up with TRBD2. V dropped 4 bases and J dropped 3; count of bases not matched to a gene: 9. The germline V gene encodes CDR1 SQVTM and CDR2 ANQGSEA. The CDR3 consists of 17 residues. CDR3 coding DNA: TGCAGCGTTGCGTCCCCTGGGACTAGCGGGAGGGTCTACGAGCAGTACTTC. Translated: CSVASPGTSGRVYEQYF.

The gene calls are TRBV18 and TRBJ2-1, with D unresolved. This CDR3 is 15 amino acids long. The germline V and J ends were trimmed by 0 bases and 0 bases, with 6 bases remaining between them. The germline CDR1 and CDR2 sequences are KGHSH and LQKENI. The CDR3 region is CASSPPSLSYNEQFF. The CDR3 DNA reads TGTGCCAGCTCACCACCTAGTCTCTCCTACAATGAGCAGTTCTTC.

Here the CDR3 DNA reads TGTGCCAGCAGTCTAGCGGGAGGGGACAATGAGCAGTTCTTC. Translating gives CASSLAGGDNEQFF. The J gene is TRBJ2-1, the V gene TRBV6-6; 12 bases align to TRBD2. The germline CDR1 and CDR2 sequences are MNHNY and SVGAGI (reference sequence). J lost 5 bases, V lost 5 bases, and 1 base had no gene match. CDR3 length equals 14 residues.

The table lists this clone with a count of one. The chain uses TRBV12-3 or TRBV12-4 and TRBJ2-7, with TRBD1 matching over 8 bases. The length of the CDR3 is 13 residues. Germline trimming cut 6 bases from V and 1 base from J; bases unmatched to any gene: 2. Here the CDR3 reads CASSWDRSYEQYF. The DNA for the CDR3 is TGTGCCAGCAGCTGGGACAGGTCCTACGAGCAGTACTTC.

The V gene is TRBV30, the J gene TRBJ2-2; TRBD2 is a possible D gene (6 bases). Trimming stripped 0 bases from V and 7 bases from J, with 12 bases between. CDR3 length equals 14 residues. Germline CDR1 and CDR2: GTSNPN and SVGIG (reference sequence). The chain's CDR3 is CAWSVSGGGGELFF. The CDR3 DNA follows: TGTGCCTGGAGTGTATCCGGGGGAGGCGGGGAGCTGTTTTTT.

This chain uses TRBV4-1 with TRBJ1-6; D gene ambiguous. Per the germline V gene, CDR1 is MGHRA and CDR2 is YSYEKL. The CDR3 has 13 residues. Trimming removed 3 bases from V and 8 bases from J, with 8 bases in between. CDR3 sequence reads: CASSQGRDSPLHF. In DNA, the CDR3 is TGCGCCAGCAGCCAGGGCAGAGATTCACCCCTCCACTTT.

The chain is built from TRBV19 and TRBJ2-7; 7 bases fit TRBD1. Germline V gives CDR1 LNHDA, CDR2 SQIVND (reference sequence). The CDR3 sequence is 14 residues long. V dropped 1 base and J dropped 3; count of bases not matched to a gene: 3. CDR3 DNA sequence: TGTGCCAGTAGTATAGGGGACAGCCTCTACGAGCAGTACTTC. Translating gives CASSIGDSLYEQYF. The entire variable domain, with the rest obtained from reference TRBV19 and TRBJ2-7, is as follows: DGGITQSPKYLFRKEGQNVTLSCEQNLNHDAMYWYRQDPGQGLRLIYYSQIVNDFQKGDIAEGYSVSREKKESFPLTVTSAQKNPTAFYLCASSIGDSLYEQYFGPGTRLTVT.

This clone was counted only a few times. The chain links TRBV6-5 to TRBJ2-1; 7 bases fit TRBD2. The V and J ends lost 6 bases and 7 bases, in that order; junction bases with no gene match: 12. Germline V lookup: CDR1 MNHEY, CDR2 SVGAGI. CDR3 length: 15 amino acids. CDR3 region: CASSPWTSTGNEQFF. The CDR3 DNA reads TGTGCCAGCAGCCCCTGGACTAGTACGGGGAATGAGCAGTTCTTC.

The sample holds one count of this clone. The chain uses TRBV5-1 and TRBJ2-4, with D perhaps matching TRBD1 (6 bases). V lost 2 bases and J lost 0, with 12 bases in between. The CDR3 is made up of 16 amino acids. Germline V lookup: CDR1 SGHRS, CDR2 YFSETQ. The CDR3 DNA sequence: TGCGCCAGCAGCTTAGACACAGGGACAGCCAAAAACATTCAGTACTTC. It specifies CASSLDTGTAKNIQYF.

In this sample, this clone turned up many times. The gene calls are TRBV4-1 and TRBJ1-2; 7 nucleotides match TRBD1. CDR1 and CDR2 (germline): MGHRA, YSYEKL. The CDR3 has 15 amino acids. Unmatched junction bases numbered 9, after V lost 4 bases and J lost 4 bases. The CDR3 region is CASSPDREQGYGYTF. CDR3 DNA sequence: TGCGCCAGCAGCCCCGACAGGGAACAAGGCTATGGCTACACCTTC.